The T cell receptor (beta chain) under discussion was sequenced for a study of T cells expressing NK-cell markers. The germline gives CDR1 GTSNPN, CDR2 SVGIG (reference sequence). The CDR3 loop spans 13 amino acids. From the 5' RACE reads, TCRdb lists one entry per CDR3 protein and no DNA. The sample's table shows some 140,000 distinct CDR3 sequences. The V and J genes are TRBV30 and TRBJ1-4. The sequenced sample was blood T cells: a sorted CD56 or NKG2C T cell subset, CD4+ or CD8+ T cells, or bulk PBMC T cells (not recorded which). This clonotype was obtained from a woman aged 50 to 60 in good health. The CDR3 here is CAWNTAVYEKLFF. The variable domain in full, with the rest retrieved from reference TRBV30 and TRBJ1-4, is SQTIHQWPATLVQPVGSPLSLECTVEGTSNPNLYWYRQAAGRGLQLLFYSVGIGQISSEVPQNLSASRPQDRQFILSSKKLLLSDSGFYLCAWNTAVYEKLFFGSGTQLSVL.